Reported below is one T cell receptor beta chain. Its antigen has not been determined. No base quality information exists; no much larger clone differs at one position. The source of the sample is a study of cytomegalovirus exposure and HLA in healthy donors (dated by TCRdb to about 2017). About the study as a whole: According to an earlier analysis of 587 of the donors, some 170 million T cells yielded 120 million or so unique TCR beta sequences and approximately 280 Gb of sequence data. About 300 gigabases of sequencing data and tens of millions of unique TCR sequences were included in an early release covering several hundred HLA-typed donors. Among the approximately 420 genotyped donors, around 79% belonged to the genetic ancestry cluster associated with self-reported Caucasian donors. The aim of the study was to test whether cataloging public T cell receptors could identify signatures of past pathogen exposure. The study used immunosequencing to profile the T cell repertoires of approximately 650 subjects and linked those repertoires to cytomegalovirus serostatus. A separate validation cohort of roughly 130 different subjects was used in addition to the roughly 720-subject first cohort. To predict cytomegalovirus infection status, the study combined high-throughput TCR immunosequencing, statistical association of individual TCRs with disease status, and machine learning. In a later analysis, previously published TCR beta repertoires from several hundred donors were re-analyzed and high-resolution HLA genotyping was added so that TCR occurrence patterns could be studied. The later analysis used no new phenotypic data to find candidate immune exposures, relying instead on TCR beta sequences and their occurrence across donors. In an earlier analysis of 587 of the donors, high-throughput TCR beta sequencing was used to judge whether each TCR beta V gene segment behaved as functional or pseudogenic. Donor age, sex, ethnicity and CMV serostatus were collected together with the repertoire data. A later genetic analysis took genome-wide SNP genotypes for about 65% of the 666 donors and used that subset as a discovery cohort. All discovery cohort repertoires had been generated using a single sequencing platform. Both class I and class II loci were covered by HLA typing, at four-digit resolution. Typing coverage varied by locus: roughly 620-640 donors for A, B, C, DRB1 and DQB1; approximately 500 for DQA1; approximately 570 for DPA1; more than 450 for DPB1. Roughly 5 DR-DQ haplotypes were handled as single units for association and clustering, since linkage in the cohort was strong. Among about 400 genotyped donors of the cohort, an average of approximately 200,000 unique TCR beta nucleotide sequences was sequenced per donor, of which roughly 17% were non-productive. The investigation overall reported the following: Because counts were too low, under 20 rarely observed V segments, including chromosome 9 orphons, were left out of the earlier analysis of over 550 of the donors. In a later analysis, HLA-associated TCR beta chains showed more clonal expansion and lower generation probabilities than non-associated chains that were equally common. Because the 87-base-pair reads could not distinguish some IMGT-functional V segments, including TRBV6-2 and TRBV6-3, those segments were excluded. A group of highly shared sequence variants was considered likely to be a technical artifact of the sequencing pipeline. In a later genetic analysis, a missense DCLRE1C variant was associated with V-gene and J-gene trimming of TCR beta chains, and the association was replicated in an independent cohort. Broadly in line with IMGT annotations, most TCR beta V segments showed up in productive rearrangements about 87% or about 30% of the time in an earlier analysis of about 500 of the donors. When HLA alleles, especially DR and DQ, strongly co-occurred, TCR associations were difficult to assign to individual alleles. A further reported finding was that TCR beta sequences accurately predicted the HLA-A and HLA-B alleles for most subjects in the first cohort. Across donors, most TCR sequences were observed very rarely, whereas some public TCRs were present in many individuals. In a later analysis, 16,951 TCR beta sequences were associated with specific HLA alleles at a false discovery rate of 0.05. A later analysis found that TCR association rates varied across HLA loci, with DRB1 alleles showing the most associated TCRs and HLA-C alleles the fewest. A later analysis found that most CMV-associated TCR beta chains appeared HLA-restricted, with HLA associations seemingly driven largely by CMV exposure. In vitro tests confirmed that a few of the cytomegalovirus-associated TCR beta chains recognize cytomegalovirus antigens. The classifier was reported to diagnose cytomegalovirus status with high specificity and sensitivity in both the original and validation cohorts. A later analysis reported that several top co-occurrence clusters appeared linked to parvovirus B19, influenza, CMV and Epstein-Barr virus. Roughly uniform sequencing depth across donors was assumed in presence/absence analyses, although this assumption may not hold. According to the authors, the approach could potentially be generalized to other disease states and immunological phenotypes. Compared with the approximately 700-donor mean, donors in an Asian-associated ancestry cluster had fewer N-insertions in productive TCRs, according to a later genetic analysis. Only TCR beta chains were sequenced in this cohort, and the absence of alpha or paired-chain data limited detectable features. For the cohort, immune exposure information was limited to CMV serostatus. In the study, approximately 160 TCR beta chains were listed as associated with cytomegalovirus. Correlated functional status among segregating V segments might be attributable to linkage disequilibrium, but an unknown experimental factor could not be ruled out. Because HLA typing was missing for some donors at each locus, association tests included only the typed subset.

Library preparation was by the immunoSEQ multiplex PCR assay. For the multiplex PCR, a mixture combining 60 forward primers for TCR Vbeta segments and 13 reverse primers for TCR Jbeta segments was used. Amplification of the CDR3 region of rearranged TCR beta genes was performed with a multiplex PCR assay on genomic DNA. The Illumina HiSeq System was used to sequence the amplified TCR beta libraries as 87-base-pair reads. The source study handled its data this way. Across the 600 to 700 repertoires, a later analysis counted roughly 77 million unique TCR beta chains, some 11 million of which were shared by at least two donors. Raw reads were error-corrected and collapsed into unique sequences with a nearest-neighbor algorithm that merged closely related sequences to remove PCR and sequencing errors. CDR3 sequences were aligned to IMGT reference sequences to assign V, D and J gene segments. Each retained sequence needed at least a six-nucleotide match to both a V gene segment and a J gene segment. A rearrangement counted as productive if the CDR3 had no stop codons and remained in frame with V and J, and every other rearrangement counted as non-productive. Following IMGT convention, CDR3 was defined as the stretch from the second conserved V-encoded cysteine up to the conserved J-encoded phenylalanine. The earlier analysis of some 550 of the donors excluded any sequence lacking an unambiguous match to a single V gene segment. In an earlier analysis of almost 600 of the donors, a V segment was called functional when productive rearrangements were above 56.7%, and segregating when the standard deviation between donors exceeded 5%. To diagnose cytomegalovirus status from the catalog of TCR beta chain sequences, a statistical classification framework was built. In a later analysis, V and J genes were assigned by comparing TCR nucleotide sequences against IMGT/GENE-DB human TR gene sequences. A later analysis assigned CDR3 sequences and most-parsimonious VDJ recombination scenarios with the TCRdist pipeline. In a later analysis, each TCR beta chain was defined by its CDR3 amino acid sequence together with its V-gene family, and reads without a unique V-gene family were excluded. In a later analysis, approximately 640 highly shared, low-generation-probability nucleotide sequences were removed to address suspected cross-contamination and a sequencing artifact. In a later analysis, a clonal expansion index for each public chain was calculated from normalized within-repertoire ranks of inferred template counts. In a later analysis, generation probabilities were computed using a VDJ recombination model fitted to out-of-frame rearrangements, and the results were checked against IGoR. Hypergeometric tests were used in a later analysis to score TCR-TCR, TCR-HLA and TCR-CMV co-occurrence, with a repertoire-size bias correction applied to the TCR pairs. False discovery rates were estimated in a later analysis by permuting HLA or CMV assignments 20 times. In a later analysis, co-occurring TCRs were grouped using DBSCAN, and TCRdist sequence similarity was added for clustering within HLA-allele-positive subsets. Co-occurrence clustering excluded repertoires with fewer than 30,000 or more than 120,000 public chains, plus five with anomalous nucleotide sharing. TCRdb limited this immuneACCESS table to in-frame rearrangements with V and J called. A share of clones is missing; checked studies link under half to unresolved V genes, and the rest is unexplained. V and J calls and clone size are copied from that table; D and trimming were computed from the DNA. The sample table contains about 260,000 clones; only one count was recorded for roughly 70% of them. Around 2.3% of the sample is taken by the ten largest.

Unmatched junction bases come to 6, with V trimmed by 6 bases and J by 0 bases. From the germline V gene, CDR1 is SGHRS and CDR2 is YFSETQ. The CDR3 holds 14 amino acids from the cysteine to the phenylalanine. The retained sequence is limited to the CDR3, 42 bases, with the frame set at the first base. The cohort consisted of 650 to 850 healthy bone marrow donors. At the time of sampling, all cohort members were nominally healthy, though unrecorded immune exposures were likely present. The donor tested CMV seronegative and was one of the 352 seronegative cohort members. Every donor gave a peripheral blood sample, and the peripheral blood mononuclear cells from that sample were used for TCR beta sequencing. Genomic DNA was extracted from the blood cell samples with the Qiagen DNeasy Blood Extraction Kit.

Specimen: PBMCs. The rearrangement combines TRBV5-1 with TRBJ2-7, and TRBD2 aligns with 7 junction nucleotides. This TCR derives from a female donor in good health and CMV-seronegative. The DNA sequence reads TGCGCCAGCACCGGCGGGACTACCTCCTACGAGCAGTACTTC. The resulting protein is CASTGGTTSYEQYF.